The rows below give T cell receptor beta chains drawn from one sample of a study of CD8+ T cells in alopecia areata. The method was immunoSEQ multiplex PCR; TCRdb's version includes in-frame clones alone and lacks a portion of them. The sample contains about 130,000 clones, around 50% of which appear only once. The sequenced sample was CD4+ T cells sorted from blood, obtained at week 0. The receptor set was obtained from a human donor with alopecia areata. Both conserved end residues are part of each CDR3. Fields, in order: clone size, D gene, J gene, V gene, CDR3 DNA, CDR3 protein. The D gene is left open where the match is weak. Clone size is stated in some rows and not others, as once, few, many or a class when expanded.

few NA TRBJ2-5 TRBV4-2 TGTGCCAGCAGCCAAGACCCTCCAGGGGACGGAGAGACCCAGTACTTC CASSQDPPGDGETQYF
NA NA TRBJ1-1 TRBV30 TGTGCCTGGAGCGAAATTATGAACACTGAAGCTTTCTTT CAWSEIMNTEAFF
few NA TRBJ2-5 TRBV30 TGTGCCTTTATGGGTCCAGGGCAAGAGACCCAGTACTTC CAFMGPGQETQYF
NA TRBD1 TRBJ1-6 TRBV29-1 TGCAGCGTCGGACAGGGTAATAATTCACCCCTCCACTTT CSVGQGNNSPLHF
few TRBD2 TRBJ2-3 TRBV7-3 TGTGCCAGCAGCCCGCAGCCGGGACTAGGCACAGATACGCAGTATTTT CASSPQPGLGTDTQYF
NA NA TRBJ2-2 TRBV7-2 TGTGCCAGCAGCTTTATGACAGGGGAGGGCACCGGGGAGCTGTTTTTT CASSFMTGEGTGELFF
few NA TRBJ1-2 TRBV29-1 TGCAGCGGGGATCGGGGCATCTTC CSGDRGIF
NA TRBD2 TRBJ2-3 TRBV7-2 TGTGCCAGCAGCTTCGGGGGAGGGTCAGATACGCAGTATTTT CASSFGGGSDTQYF
few TRBD1 TRBJ1-2 TRBV10-3 TGTGCCATCAGACCCGGGACAGGGAAAACTAACTATGGCTACACCTTC CAIRPGTGKTNYGYTF
many TRBD1 TRBJ1-1 TRBV5-1 TGCGCCAGCAGCATCGGGACAGGAGGCACTGAAGCTTTCTTT CASSIGTGGTEAFF
NA NA TRBJ2-7 TRBV28 TGTGCCAGCAGTTTTCTCGGGGGGCTAACCTACGAGCAGTACTTC CASSFLGGLTYEQYF
NA NA TRBJ2-2 TRBV5-4 TGTGCCAGCAGCGTTAGCGGCACCGGGGAGCTGTTTTTT CASSVSGTGELFF
NA TRBD2 TRBJ2-7 TRBV30 TGTGCCTGGAGTGGAGCGGGAGCTTACTCCTACGAGCAGTACTTC CAWSGAGAYSYEQYF
NA NA TRBJ2-3 TRBV7-8 TGTGCCAGCAGCCTTACAGATACGCAGTATTTT CASSLTDTQYF
NA TRBD2 TRBJ2-3 TRBV5-4 TGTGCCAGCAGCTGGGACTTAGCGGGAGCCCCAGATACGCAGTATTTT CASSWDLAGAPDTQYF
NA TRBD1 TRBJ2-3 TRBV5-1 TGCGCCAGCAGCCAATCGGACAGGCTCACAGATACGCAGTATTTT CASSQSDRLTDTQYF
NA NA TRBJ1-1 TRBV7-2 TGTGCCAGCAGCTTAGCGCACCTTACCCGGAACACTGAAGCTTTCTTT CASSLAHLTRNTEAFF
NA NA TRBJ1-2 TRBV7-2 TGTGCCAGCGGCTCCAGGACCCATGGCTACACCTTC CASGSRTHGYTF
many NA TRBJ2-7 TRBV7-8 TGTGCCAGCAGCTTGTTAGTCGCGTTCTCGAGCTCCTACGAGCAGTACTTC CASSLLVAFSSSYEQYF
few NA TRBJ2-2 TRBV5-4 TGTGCCAGCAGCACCGCTCAAGGGGACACCGGGGAGCTGTTTTTT CASSTAQGDTGELFF
NA TRBD1 TRBJ1-5 TRBV19 TGTGCCAGTAGTATTACGGGACAGGCCTTCAATCAGCCCCAGCATTTT CASSITGQAFNQPQHF
NA TRBD1 TRBJ1-6 TRBV19 TGTGCCAGTAGGTCGACAGGGGATAATGGTTCACCCCTCCACTTT CASRSTGDNGSPLHF
NA TRBD1 TRBJ1-4 TRBV29-1 TGCAGCGTTGAAATCTACAGGGGTGAAAAACTGTTTTTT CSVEIYRGEKLFF
NA TRBD1 TRBJ1-2 TRBV2 TGTGCCAGCAGTCGTAGTACCGGGACAGATGGCTACACCTTC CASSRSTGTDGYTF
NA NA TRBJ2-5 TRBV5-1 TGCGCCAGCAGCCTCGGACGAGAAGAGACCCAGTACTTC CASSLGREETQYF
NA NA TRBJ2-3 TRBV5-1 TGCGCCAGCAGCGCGCAAGGAGATACGCAGTATTTT CASSAQGDTQYF
NA NA TRBJ2-7 TRBV11-2 TGTGCCAGCAGCCCGAGACTGAGTTCCTACGAGCAGTACTTC CASSPRLSSYEQYF
NA TRBD1 TRBJ1-5 TRBV28 TGTGCCAGCAGCTTACAGGGGAGAGGCAATCAGCCCCAGCATTTT CASSLQGRGNQPQHF
few NA TRBJ1-4 TRBV2 TGTGCCAGCAGAGTAGGACAGTCATCAACTAATGAAAAACTGTTTTTT CASRVGQSSTNEKLFF
NA NA TRBJ2-1 TRBV11-3 TGTGCCAGCAGCTTAGGCGATTCCTCCTACAATGAGCAGTTCTTC CASSLGDSSYNEQFF
NA NA TRBJ1-5 TRBV7-9 TGTGCCAGCAGCTTAGCGGGGGCCGGGCAGCCCCAGCATTTT CASSLAGAGQPQHF
once NA TRBJ1-4 TRBV25-1 TGTGCCAGCAGTGAATGGGCAGATAATGAAAAACTGTTTTTT CASSEWADNEKLFF
NA TRBD1 TRBJ1-5 TRBV18 TGTGCCAGCTCTCGGGACAGACGTTATAGCAATCAGCCCCAGCATTTT CASSRDRRYSNQPQHF
NA NA TRBJ2-7 TRBV18 TGTGCCAGCTCACCCGGGACGGGGCAAGAGCAGTACTTC CASSPGTGQEQYF
NA NA TRBJ2-2 TRBV6-1 TGTGCCATCAGTGAGTCGGGGGGCGCGAACACCGGGGAGCTGTTTTTT CAISESGGANTGELFF
NA NA TRBJ2-5 TRBV19 TGTGCCAGTAGGACTCGGGGAGAGACCCAGTACTTC CASRTRGETQYF
few NA TRBJ2-7 TRBV6-5 TGTGCCAGCAGTTACCGAGGCAACTCCTACGAGCAGTACTTC CASSYRGNSYEQYF
few TRBD1 TRBJ2-7 TRBV27 TGTGCCAGCATGTGGCTTCGGACAGGGGTTTACGAGCAGTACTTC CASMWLRTGVYEQYF
NA NA TRBJ1-2 TRBV5-6 TGTGCCAGCAGTTGGGACCCTCCAGGTGGCTACACCTTC CASSWDPPGGYTF
NA TRBD1 TRBJ1-5 TRBV27 TGTGCCAGCAGTTTATTCTCCAGGGGGAGCAATCAGCCCCAGCATTTT CASSLFSRGSNQPQHF
NA NA TRBJ2-2 TRBV30 TGTGCCTGGAGTGTAACAAGCCTCACGGAGCTGTTTTTT CAWSVTSLTELFF
few NA TRBJ2-7 TRBV4-3 TGCGCCAGCAGCCAAGATACGGGGGCCCGAGGCGAGCAGTACTTC CASSQDTGARGEQYF
NA TRBD2 TRBJ2-1 TRBV7-9 TGTGCCAGCAGCTTAGCGCGGAGGCTAGCGGGAATGAATGAGCAGTTCTTC CASSLARRLAGMNEQFF
NA NA TRBJ1-2 TRBV5-6 TGTGCCAGCAGCGAGCCCGCCCTCCCAGACGGCTACACCTTC CASSEPALPDGYTF
few NA TRBJ2-2 TRBV5-4 TGTGCCAGCAGCTTGCCCAGGGGAGACACCGGGGAGCTGTTTTTT CASSLPRGDTGELFF
NA NA TRBJ2-1 TRBV29-1 TGCAGCGCCCAGAAGTGGCAGGGGTCGGGAAATGAGCAGTTCTTC CSAQKWQGSGNEQFF
NA TRBD2 TRBJ2-7 TRBV11-2 TGTGCCAGCAGCCAGGGACTAGCGGGGGCCTCCTACGAGCAGTACTTC CASSQGLAGASYEQYF
once NA TRBJ2-6 TRBV9 TGTGCCAGCAGCGGACTCCTCTCTGGGGCCAACGTCCTGACTTTC CASSGLLSGANVLTF
few NA TRBJ1-2 TRBV5-4 TGTGCCAGCAGCTCTCGGGGGAGGGCCGGCTACACCTTC CASSSRGRAGYTF
NA TRBD2 TRBJ2-3 TRBV7-2 TGTGCCAGCAGCCCGCAGGTCGGACTAGCGGGGAGAGATACGCAGTATTTT CASSPQVGLAGRDTQYF
few NA TRBJ1-1 TRBV5-6 TGTGCCAGCAGCTACCGGCCAGACACTGAAGCTTTCTTT CASSYRPDTEAFF
NA NA TRBJ2-1 TRBV29-1 TGCAGCGTTGAAGACTTTGGGCAGCGGGACAGCAATGAGCAGTTCTTC CSVEDFGQRDSNEQFF
few TRBD1 TRBJ1-1 TRBV11-2 TGTGCCAGCAGCTTTTACCGGGACAGGGGGGTCGCTTTCTTT CASSFYRDRGVAFF